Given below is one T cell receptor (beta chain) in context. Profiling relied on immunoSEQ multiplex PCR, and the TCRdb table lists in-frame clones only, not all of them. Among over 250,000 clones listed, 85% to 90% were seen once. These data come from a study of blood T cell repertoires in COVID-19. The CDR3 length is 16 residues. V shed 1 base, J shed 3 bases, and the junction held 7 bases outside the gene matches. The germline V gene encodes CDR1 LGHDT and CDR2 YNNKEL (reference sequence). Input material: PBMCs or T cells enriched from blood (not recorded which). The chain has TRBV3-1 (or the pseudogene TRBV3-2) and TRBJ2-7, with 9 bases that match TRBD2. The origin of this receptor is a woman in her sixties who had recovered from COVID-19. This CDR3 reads CASSQGRAGGIYEQYF. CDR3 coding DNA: TGTGCCAGCAGCCAAGGAAGAGCGGGAGGTATCTACGAGCAGTACTTC.